These T cell receptor beta chains were read from a single sample in a study of shared clonotypes between healthy human individuals. TCRdb's table, derived via immunoSEQ multiplex PCR, lists solely in-frame clones and lacks some. This table has some 2,000,000 clones, approximately 94% appearing once. The source material was naive CD4+ T cells sorted from blood. The receptors were sampled from a man between 18 and 35 years old in good health. Both conserved end residues are part of each CDR3. The D gene is left open where the match is weak. Rows give clone size only sometimes, using once, few, many, or a class for an expanded clone.

NA	TRBV19	NA	TRBJ2-2	CASNKKGQKNTGELFF	TGTGCCAGTAATAAAAAGGGTCAAAAGAACACCGGGGAGCTGTTTTTT
NA	TRBV7-9	NA	TRBJ1-1	CASSPGGGDTEAFF	TGTGCCAGCAGCCCAGGTGGAGGGGACACTGAAGCTTTCTTT
NA	TRBV6-5	NA	TRBJ2-3	CASSPPGTDTQYF	TGTGCCAGCAGCCCCCCAGGGACGGATACGCAGTATTTT
NA	TRBV29-1	once	TRBJ2-5	CSVQVGWETQYF	TGCAGCGTGCAAGTGGGGTGGGAGACCCAGTACTTC
NA	TRBV5-1	NA	TRBJ1-6	CASSYRDRYNSPLHF	TGCGCCAGCAGCTACCGGGACCGCTATAATTCACCCCTCCACTTT
TRBD2	TRBV29-1	NA	TRBJ2-7	CSVDTSGRREQYF	TGCAGCGTTGATACTAGCGGGAGAAGGGAGCAGTACTTC
TRBD1	TRBV19	NA	TRBJ1-1	CASKLDRDTEAFF	TGTGCCAGTAAATTAGACAGGGACACTGAAGCTTTCTTT
TRBD2	TRBV11-3	NA	TRBJ2-3	CASSSRTSGDTQYF	TGTGCCAGCAGCTCCAGGACTAGCGGAGATACGCAGTATTTT
NA	TRBV7-9	few	TRBJ1-5	CASSLGVGDLSNQPQHF	TGTGCCAGCAGCTTAGGTGTAGGCGATCTGAGCAATCAGCCCCAGCATTTT
NA	TRBV6-9	NA	TRBJ1-1	CASSPDTLNTEAFF	TGTGCCAGCAGCCCGGACACTCTGAACACTGAAGCTTTCTTT
TRBD1	TRBV7-2	NA	TRBJ1-5	CASSLRGQGNQPQHF	TGTGCCAGCAGCTTAAGGGGGCAGGGCAATCAGCCCCAGCATTTT
TRBD1	TRBV30	NA	TRBJ2-3	CAWSVGRGRTDTQYF	TGTGCCTGGAGTGTAGGTAGGGGGCGGACAGATACGCAGTATTTT
NA	TRBV30	NA	TRBJ1-4	CAWSVRSWNEKLFF	TGTGCCTGGAGTGTACGATCCTGGAATGAAAAACTGTTTTTT
NA	TRBV21-1	NA	TRBJ1-3	CASSSRTGPAVSGNTIYF	TGTGCCAGCAGCTCCCGGACAGGGCCCGCCGTCTCTGGAAACACCATATATTTT
TRBD2	TRBV5-1	once	TRBJ2-3	CASSLTSGRGDTQYF	TGCGCCAGCAGCTTGACCAGCGGGAGAGGTGATACGCAGTATTTT
TRBD1	TRBV6-5	NA	TRBJ1-2	CATSIQGANYGYTF	TGTGCCACTTCAATACAGGGGGCGAACTATGGCTACACCTTC
TRBD2	TRBV11-1	NA	TRBJ2-7	CASRETSGGAISYEQYF	TGTGCCAGCAGGGAAACTAGCGGGGGCGCGATTTCCTACGAGCAGTACTTC
NA	TRBV19	NA	TRBJ1-1	CASSIPGGPEAFF	TGTGCCAGTAGTATACCTGGGGGCCCCGAAGCTTTCTTT
NA	TRBV2	NA	TRBJ1-2	CASSPPGGAVGYGYTF	TGTGCCAGCAGTCCCCCGGGGGGGGCCGTGGGCTATGGCTACACCTTC
NA	TRBV19	NA	TRBJ1-6	CASSSWAGENSPLHF	TGTGCCAGTAGTTCATGGGCAGGGGAAAATTCACCCCTCCACTTT
NA	TRBV6-6	NA	TRBJ1-2	CASSPLPGWAESF	TGTGCCAGCAGTCCCCTTCCGGGATGGGCTGAGAGCTTC
NA	TRBV6-4	NA	TRBJ2-3	CASSDRAGDTQYF	TGTGCCAGCAGTGACCGAGCTGGAGATACGCAGTATTTT
NA	TRBV15	NA	TRBJ1-2	CATSRGADLSFYGYTF	TGTGCCACCAGCAGAGGGGCAGACCTTTCATTCTATGGCTACACCTTC
NA	TRBV10-3	NA	TRBJ2-7	CAISETPGREQYF	TGTGCCATCAGTGAGACGCCAGGGCGCGAGCAGTACTTC
TRBD1	TRBV27	NA	TRBJ1-1	CASTGTVATEAFF	TGTGCCAGCACTGGGACAGTGGCCACTGAAGCTTTCTTT
NA	TRBV19	NA	TRBJ1-1	CASSEGGNTEAFF	TGTGCCAGTAGCGAGGGGGGGAACACTGAAGCTTTCTTT
TRBD2	TRBV10-1	few	TRBJ2-2	CASSELIPGLVTTGELFF	TGCGCCAGCAGTGAGTTGATTCCGGGACTAGTTACGACCGGGGAGCTGTTTTTT
NA	TRBV30	NA	TRBJ2-6	CAWGRVGSGANVLTF	TGTGCCTGGGGCAGGGTAGGCTCTGGGGCCAACGTCCTGACTTTC
NA	TRBV2	NA	TRBJ2-1	CASSVGNEQFF	TGTGCCAGCAGTGTGGGGAATGAGCAGTTCTTC
NA	TRBV6-1	NA	TRBJ2-7	CASSERTGTSYEQYF	TGTGCCAGCAGTGAGAGAACAGGGACCTCCTACGAGCAGTACTTC
TRBD1	TRBV11-3	NA	TRBJ2-7	CASSLDRATGYAHEQYF	TGTGCCAGCAGCTTAGATCGGGCGACAGGGTACGCCCACGAGCAGTACTTC
NA	TRBV5-1	NA	TRBJ2-2	CASSSNTGELFF	TGCGCCAGCAGTTCGAACACCGGGGAGCTGTTTTTT
NA	TRBV19	NA	TRBJ1-5	CASTPARVWDGQPQHF	TGTGCCAGTACCCCCGCCAGGGTGTGGGACGGTCAGCCCCAGCATTTT
TRBD2	TRBV7-2	NA	TRBJ2-3	CASSSGTSRPTDTQYF	TGTGCCAGCAGCTCGGGGACTAGCCGCCCCACAGATACGCAGTATTTT
NA	TRBV28	NA	TRBJ2-7	CASSSQGAGYYEQYF	TGTGCCAGCAGTTCACAGGGCGCTGGGTACTACGAGCAGTACTTC
NA	TRBV6-5	NA	TRBJ1-1	CASSYSGWGTEAFF	TGTGCCAGCAGTTACTCAGGGTGGGGTACTGAAGCTTTCTTT
TRBD1	TRBV30	NA	TRBJ1-3	CAWSTTGSSGNTIYF	TGTGCCTGGAGTACGACAGGGAGCTCTGGAAACACCATATATTTT
NA	TRBV2	NA	TRBJ1-2	CASSESDWNRPAYGYTF	TGTGCCAGCAGTGAATCTGACTGGAATCGTCCCGCTTATGGCTACACCTTC
TRBD1	TRBV4-3	few	TRBJ2-1	CASSQDGDRADEQFF	TGCGCCAGCAGCCAAGATGGGGACAGGGCAGATGAGCAGTTCTTC
NA	TRBV28	NA	TRBJ1-1	CASPAPGSRMNTEAFF	TGTGCCAGCCCCGCCCCGGGGTCGAGAATGAACACTGAAGCTTTCTTT
NA	TRBV6-6	few	TRBJ1-6	CASSKEGRSSPLHF	TGTGCCAGCAGTAAGGAGGGGCGGAGTTCACCCCTCCACTTT
NA	TRBV18	NA	TRBJ2-3	CASSLPGANTQYF	TGTGCCAGCTCACTTCCGGGGGCTAATACGCAGTATTTT
NA	TRBV5-1	NA	TRBJ2-2	CASSFGGVNTGELFF	TGCGCCAGCAGCTTTGGAGGGGTGAACACCGGGGAGCTGTTTTTT
NA	TRBV7-6	NA	TRBJ2-5	CASSLDRSQYF	TGTGCCAGCAGCCTAGATAGGTCCCAGTACTTC
TRBD1	TRBV5-1	NA	TRBJ2-1	CASSLGVGGTGWNEQFF	TGCGCCAGCAGCCTAGGAGTAGGCGGGACAGGATGGAATGAGCAGTTCTTC
NA	TRBV30	NA	TRBJ2-1	CAWSEHPSSYNEQFF	TGTGCCTGGAGTGAGCACCCGAGCTCCTACAATGAGCAGTTCTTC
TRBD2	TRBV10-3	NA	TRBJ2-7	CAISGSLPSGPYEQYF	TGTGCCATCAGTGGTTCCCTTCCTAGCGGCCCCTACGAGCAGTACTTC
NA	TRBV18	NA	TRBJ2-7	CASSSARGYEQYF	TGTGCCAGCTCGTCGGCTCGGGGCTACGAGCAGTACTTC
NA	TRBV11-3	once	TRBJ2-2	CASSLATPMLGEEELFF	TGTGCCAGCAGCTTAGCCACCCCGATGTTAGGAGAGGAGGAGCTGTTTTTT
NA	TRBV19	NA	TRBJ1-5	CASSLYRDTSLAIYQPQHF	TGTGCCAGTAGCCTATACCGGGACACCTCCCTAGCGATCTATCAGCCCCAGCATTTT
NA	TRBV6-6	NA	TRBJ1-6	CASSYLGLKTNSPLHF	TGTGCCAGCAGTTACCTCGGGTTAAAAACAAATTCACCCCTCCACTTT
NA	TRBV30	NA	TRBJ2-5	CAWSGGFQETQYF	TGTGCCTGGAGTGGGGGTTTCCAAGAGACCCAGTACTTC
NA	TRBV2	NA	TRBJ2-2	CASTPGGGELFF	TGTGCCAGCACCCCTGGGGGCGGGGAGCTGTTTTTT
NA	TRBV6-6	NA	TRBJ2-4	CASIPTIAWDIQYF	TGTGCCAGCATCCCTACTATAGCCTGGGACATTCAGTACTTC
TRBD1	TRBV11-1	NA	TRBJ1-6	CASSGQVEMGSPLHF	TGTGCCAGTTCGGGACAGGTGGAAATGGGTTCACCCCTCCACTTT
TRBD2	TRBV10-1	NA	TRBJ2-5	CASSESGLAQETQYF	TGCGCCAGCAGTGAGTCGGGACTAGCCCAAGAGACCCAGTACTTC